This T cell receptor (beta chain) was sequenced for a study of HIV-infected children after antiretroviral therapy interruption. In this sample, this clonotype is medium-sized. The treatment is: PENTA 11 planned treatment interruption arm or continuous ART arm. At least 5 million viable PBMCs were required per cryopreserved sample. The TCR library was built from RNA with a 3' RACE protocol and unique molecular identifiers. Each CDR3 protein gets one entry after TCRdb re-called the 3' RACE reads with MiXCR. This table holds about 7,500 distinct CDR3 sequences, around a sixth found once. The CDR3 loop spans 16 amino acids. Germline V gives CDR1 SGHDN, CDR2 FVKESK. Trimming cost V 1 base and J 2 bases, with 12 bases left between them.

The chain is built from TRBV14 and TRBJ1-3; no reliable D call. The TCR comes from a pool of human donors with HIV. The material was CD45RO+ CD8+ T cells from PBMCs, pooled from several time points, obtained from a donor given antiretroviral therapy, either interrupted or continuous. The subset: memory CD8+ CD45RO+ CD45RA- T cells. The CDR3 coding sequence is TGTGCCAGCAGCCAAGGCCGTTTGGCAGCTGGAAACACCATATATTTT. Translating it yields CASSQGRLAAGNTIYF.